This TCR beta chain was identified during a study of blood T cell repertoires in COVID-19 (TCRdb year 2020). About the investigation overall: Collaborator samples came from the United States, Italy and Spain and covered acute and convalescent phases of COVID-19. The prospective study material was composed of cDNA or gDNA derived from T cells, B-cell-depleted T cells, or PBMCs. Subjects who had been exposed to COVID-19, were actively infected with it, or had recovered from it provided the deeply sampled blood TCRbeta repertoires that made up the dataset. The repertoires were released in a freely available public database intended as a resource for research on the immune response to SARS-CoV-2. Samples were obtained from the ongoing ImmuneRACE study (first 160 participants) and from some 1,200 subjects provided by 6 global collaborators. The sample metadata nearly always contained a de-identified subject ID, COVID-19 status, age in years and sex. HLA class I and class II types, where available, came from metadata supplied by the sample provider rather than from assay-based typing.

One collaborating source in Seattle enrolled patients during active infection and followed them longitudinally through the course of disease. Whole blood was collected in K2EDTA tubes by collaborating institutions according to the institutions' own protocols. Collaborator samples were shipped for TCRbeta analysis as frozen whole blood, isolated PBMCs, or DNA extracted from either sample type. Of note for this clone: Its recognized antigen is unknown. No qualities accompany the bases; no much larger clone lies one base away.

TCRbeta CDR3 regions were amplified from genomic DNA by means of the immunoSEQ Assay, a bias-controlled multiplex PCR. The paper's processing steps were these. The number of nucleated cells in each sample was estimated by amplification of reference gene primers within the assay. To quantify the absolute abundance of each unique TCRbeta CDR3 rearrangement, sequence reads were collapsed and filtered. For each sample, productive Simpson clonality was calculated as the square root of Simpson's diversity index across productive rearrangements. As stored in TCRdb, this immuneACCESS dataset retains in-frame rearrangements with V and J assigned. A fraction of the clones does not appear; measured against another copy, unresolved V genes explain less than half of the discrepancy, and the remainder lacks a known reason. The V and J calls and clone size come from that table; D and trimming were worked out from the DNA. The sample data list 250,000 or so clones, and around 86% of these were observed just once. The ten largest account for roughly 4.9% of the sample.

Paper-wide results and their limitations: The quantity of clinical and demographic metadata differed by source and by participant and was supplied without curation.

This clonotype was obtained from a woman aged 60-70 years with COVID-19, enrolled during active disease. Source material: peripheral blood.

The DNA sequence is TGCGCCAGCAAGGCGGGACAGGGGGCTCAGAACACTGAAGCTTTCTTT. This codes for CASKAGQGAQNTEAFF. The chain was built from TRBV5-1 and TRBJ1-1; 12 central nucleotides agree with TRBD1. Inclusive of the bounding cysteine and phenylalanine, the CDR3 is 16 residues long. Of the read, only the CDR3 DNA is kept; its 48 bases are in frame from base 1. In the germline V gene, CDR1 corresponds to SGHRS and CDR2 to YFSETQ. V lost 6 bases and J lost 1 base, and the count of bases not matched to a germline gene is 7.